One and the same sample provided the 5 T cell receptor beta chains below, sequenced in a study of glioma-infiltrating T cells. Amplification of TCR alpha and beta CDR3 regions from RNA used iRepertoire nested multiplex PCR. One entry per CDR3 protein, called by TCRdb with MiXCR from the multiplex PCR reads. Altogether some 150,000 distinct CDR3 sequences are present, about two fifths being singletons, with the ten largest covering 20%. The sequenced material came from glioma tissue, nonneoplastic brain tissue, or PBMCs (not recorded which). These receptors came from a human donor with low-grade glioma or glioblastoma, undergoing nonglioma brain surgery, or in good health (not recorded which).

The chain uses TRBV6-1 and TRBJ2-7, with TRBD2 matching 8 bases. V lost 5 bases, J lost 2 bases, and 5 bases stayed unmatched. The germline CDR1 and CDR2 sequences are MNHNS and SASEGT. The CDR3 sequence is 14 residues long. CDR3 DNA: TGTGCCAGCAGTAACGGGGGGGCACCCTACGAGCAGTACTTC. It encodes CASSNGGAPYEQYF.

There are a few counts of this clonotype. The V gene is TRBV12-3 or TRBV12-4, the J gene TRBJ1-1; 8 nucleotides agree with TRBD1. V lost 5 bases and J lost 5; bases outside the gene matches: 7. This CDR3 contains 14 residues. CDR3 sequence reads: CASSPDRGLTEAFF. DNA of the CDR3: TGTGCCAGCAGTCCCGACAGGGGTTTAACTGAAGCTTTCTTT.

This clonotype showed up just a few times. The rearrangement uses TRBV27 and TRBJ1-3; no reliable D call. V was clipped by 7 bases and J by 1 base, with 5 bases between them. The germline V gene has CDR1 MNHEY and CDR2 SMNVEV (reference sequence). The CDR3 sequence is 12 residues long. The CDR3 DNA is TGTGCCAGCACTCTTTCTGGAAACACCATATATTTT. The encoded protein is CASTLSGNTIYF.

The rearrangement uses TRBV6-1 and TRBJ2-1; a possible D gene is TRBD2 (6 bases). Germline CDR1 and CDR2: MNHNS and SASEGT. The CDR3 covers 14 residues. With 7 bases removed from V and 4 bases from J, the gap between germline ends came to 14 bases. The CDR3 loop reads CASIRERRYNEQFF. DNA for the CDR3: TGTGCCAGCATTCGGGAGCGGAGATACAATGAGCAGTTCTTC.

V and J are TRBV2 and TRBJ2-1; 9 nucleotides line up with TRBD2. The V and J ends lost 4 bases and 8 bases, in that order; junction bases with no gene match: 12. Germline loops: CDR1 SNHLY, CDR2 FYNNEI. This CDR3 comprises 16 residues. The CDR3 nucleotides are TGTGCCAGCAGTGTATTGGGACTAGCTGCTTCCTATGAGCAGTTCTTC. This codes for CASSVLGLAASYEQFF.